The clone carrying this T cell receptor (beta chain) was found a few times. Primers used in a second PCR of about 6 to 11 cycles were a sample-barcoded 5' primer and a J-beta primer mix. Every molecule of cDNA carried a tag from a template-switch adaptor with 12 random nucleotides. Every sample gave at least 2.5 million paired-end reads containing CDR3. Each CDR3 protein gets one entry after TCRdb re-called the 5' RACE reads with MiXCR. Of roughly 2 million distinct CDR3 sequences listed, around 48% are singletons. This record belongs to a study of blood T cells in healthy people across ages. Healthy Russian Caucasian donors spanned ages about 6 to 95 years. Researchers report isolating at least 7 million PBMCs per sample. Sequenced input: blood. The receptor was derived from a woman between 40 and 50 years old in good health.

The CDR3 loop reads CASSFLRGTTYEQYF. The CDR3 bases are TGTGCCAGCAGCTTCTTGCGGGGGACTACTTACGAGCAGTACTTC. V is TRBV11-2 and J is TRBJ2-7; 7 positions agree with TRBD2. The CDR3 has 15 residues. The germline V gene has CDR1 SGHAT and CDR2 FQNNGV. J was trimmed by 4 bases and V by 3 bases; bases with no gene match: 9.